These 21 T cell receptor beta chains were sequenced from one sample in a study of blood T cell repertoires in COVID-19. Data came from immunoSEQ multiplex PCR; TCRdb stores just in-frame clones and leaves some out. This table has about 120,000 clones, approximately 83% appearing once. Sequenced: peripheral blood. The receptors stem from a man aged 55 to 69 with acute or convalescent COVID-19.

The rearrangement joins TRBV10-2 to TRBJ1-2, with unresolved D. Per germline, CDR1 WSHSY and CDR2 SAAADI. The CDR3 has 16 amino acids. Trimming left V 2 bases short and J 4 bases short, with 17 bases between. The CDR3 bases are TGCGCCAGCAGTGAGAGCGTTTACCCGCTATCCTATGGCTACACCTTC. Amino acid sequence: CASSESVYPLSYGYTF.

V and J are TRBV29-1 and TRBJ2-7; 9 bases line up with TRBD2. Germline CDR1 reads SQVTM; CDR2 reads ANQGSEA. Germline trimming cut 3 bases from V and 6 bases from J; bases unmatched to any gene: 6. CDR3 size: 13 residues. The CDR3: CSVDAGGPLEQYF. The CDR3 nucleotides read TGCAGCGTTGACGCGGGAGGGCCTCTCGAGCAGTACTTC.

V usage is TRBV3-1 (or the pseudogene TRBV3-2) and J usage is TRBJ1-2; 11 positions agree with TRBD1. CDR3 size: 14 residues. Germline lookup yields CDR1 LGHDT and CDR2 YNNKEL (reference sequence). The ends lost 4 bases at V and 7 bases at J; junction bases unmatched: 5. CDR3: CASSPWTGGTGYTF. The CDR3 DNA follows: TGTGCCAGCAGCCCTTGGACAGGGGGCACTGGCTACACCTTC.

The chain employs TRBV7-9 and TRBJ1-1; perhaps TRBD1 as D (6 bases). The CDR3 has 14 amino acids. V was cut by 5 bases and J by 5 bases, with 15 bases left in between. Germline CDR1 and CDR2: SEHNR and FQNEAQ (reference sequence). The CDR3 here is CASSPQGIRTEAFF. The CDR3 region has the DNA TGTGCCAGCAGCCCACAGGGAATTAGAACTGAAGCTTTCTTT.

The J gene is TRBJ2-7, the V gene TRBV5-1; D possibly corresponds to TRBD2 (5 bases). Trimming removed 2 bases from V and 6 bases from J, with 21 bases in between. The CDR3 runs 16 residues. Germline V lookup: CDR1 SGHRS, CDR2 YFSETQ. For the CDR3, the DNA is TGCGCCAGCAGCTTAGATGGGAGCGGTGCAGCTACCGAGCAGTACTTC. As protein: CASSLDGSGAATEQYF.

The rearrangement uses TRBV28 and TRBJ1-2, with 11 bases lining up with TRBD1. CDR3 length: 17 amino acids. Germline V gene lookup returns CDR1 MDHEN and CDR2 SYDVKM. Trimming at V came to 3 bases and at J to 7 bases, leaving 13 bases not matched to a gene. CDR3 amino acids: CASSFPGSTGTGGGYTF. In nucleotides, the CDR3 is TGTGCCAGCAGTTTTCCCGGTTCGACCGGGACAGGGGGTGGCTACACCTTC.

This chain joins TRBV7-9 and TRBJ1-4; no reliable D call. CDR3 length: 14 residues. V was cut by 6 bases and J by 8 bases, with 16 bases left in between. Germline V CDR1 and CDR2: SEHNR, FQNEAQ (reference sequence). The CDR3 DNA reads TGTGCCAGCAGTTTACTGATCGACGGGGAAAAACTGTTTTTT. Its translation is CASSLLIDGEKLFF.

This sequence joins TRBV4-1 and TRBJ2-5; no clear D gene. V lost 5 bases, J lost 1 base, and 17 bases lay in between. The germline gives CDR1 MGHRA, CDR2 YSYEKL. The CDR3 consists of 16 residues. The CDR3 sequence: CASSSTGAKSQETQYF. The CDR3 DNA is TGCGCCAGCAGCTCGACTGGAGCAAAAAGCCAAGAGACCCAGTACTTC.

This chain links TRBV24-1 with TRBJ1-2; 7 bases match TRBD1. The V and J ends lost 6 bases and 4 bases, in that order; junction bases with no gene match: 4. CDR1 is KGHDR, CDR2 SFDVKD, per germline. This CDR3 is 13 amino acids long. The CDR3 DNA sequence: TGTGCCACCAGTCGACAGGGCAGCTATGGCTACACCTTC. Amino acids: CATSRQGSYGYTF.

The chain carries TRBV5-1 and TRBJ2-3; 10 bases fit TRBD2. Germline assignment: CDR1 SGHRS and CDR2 YFSETQ. The CDR3 is made up of 15 amino acids. The V segment lost 5 bases and the J segment 2 bases; nucleotides outside the gene matches: 5. This CDR3 is CASRGTSEITDTQYF. The CDR3 DNA follows: TGCGCCAGCAGAGGGACTAGCGAAATCACAGATACGCAGTATTTT.

As regards this clone: The junction shows a germline mismatch at one end, possibly a read error. CDR3 sequence reads: CASSLGTNNEQFF. CDR3 coding DNA: TGTGCTAGCAGCTTAGGGACAAACAATGAGCAGTTCTTC. This chain connects TRBV7-7 to TRBJ2-1, with a weak D call TRBD1 (6 bases). Germline CDR1 reads SSHAT; CDR2 reads FNYEAQ (reference sequence). The CDR3 runs 13 residues. The entire variable domain, with the rest obtained from reference TRBV7-7 and TRBJ2-1, is as follows: GAGVSQSPRYKVTKRGQDVTLRCDPISSHATLYWYQQALGQGPEFLTYFNYEAQPDKSGLPSDRFSAERPEGSISTLTIQRTEQRDSAMYRCASSLGTNNEQFFGPGTRLTVL.

The chain combines TRBV2 with TRBJ2-1, with 8 bases aligning to TRBD2. The junction had 6 bases not matched to a gene; V was cut back by 6 bases and J by 8 bases. Germline loops: CDR1 SNHLY, CDR2 FYNNEI. The CDR3 runs to 13 residues. This CDR3 is CASSLAGVDEQFF. CDR3 nucleotides: TGTGCCAGCAGCCTAGCGGGCGTCGATGAGCAGTTCTTC.

The V gene is TRBV5-1, the J gene TRBJ2-1, with 9 bases lining up with TRBD2. Looked up from germline, CDR1 is SGHRS and CDR2 is YFSETQ. The CDR3 runs to 13 residues. V was clipped by 4 bases and J by 6 bases; unmatched bases: 2. Here the CDR3 reads CASSRGGVNEQFF. CDR3 bases: TGCGCCAGCAGCCGCGGGGGGGTCAATGAGCAGTTCTTC.

The V and J genes are TRBV29-1 and TRBJ2-1; 12 bases match TRBD2. The germline V gene encodes CDR1 SQVTM and CDR2 ANQGSEA. J gave up 10 bases and V 4 bases, and 5 bases lay outside the gene matches. This CDR3 is built from 13 residues. DNA of the CDR3: TGCAGCGTTGCTAGCGGGAGGGCCGCCGAGCAGTTCTTC. Translation: CSVASGRAAEQFF.

There are a few counts of this clone. The chain recombines TRBV6-5 with TRBJ2-7; a weak D match, TRBD2 (5 bases). The CDR3 totals 13 residues. Looked up from germline, CDR1 is MNHEY and CDR2 is SVGAGI. V lost 7 bases and J 6 bases, leaving 16 bases between the germline ends. The CDR3 coding sequence is TGTGCCAGCACACCTAGCTTACTGGGCGAGCAGTACTTC. Protein product: CASTPSLLGEQYF.

The genes are TRBV9 and TRBJ2-7; D ambiguous. The CDR3 covers 13 residues. V was clipped by 3 bases and J by 8 bases, with 15 bases between them. Germline V CDR1 and CDR2: SGDLS, YYNGEE. CDR3 in DNA: TGTGCCAGCAGCGCAGCCGCAGGCAGCAAGCAGTACTTC. It translates to CASSAAAGSKQYF.

The chain carries TRBV5-1 and TRBJ2-7, with TRBD2 identical over 10 bases. CDR1 is SGHRS and CDR2 is YFSETQ in the germline V gene. The CDR3 is 15 residues long. Trimming removed 4 bases from V and 0 bases from J; junction bases left unmatched: 4. CDR3 coding DNA: TGCGCCAGCAGCGTGACTAGCGGGCCCTCCTACGAGCAGTACTTC. This encodes CASSVTSGPSYEQYF.

The chain employs TRBV14 and TRBJ1-1, with D maybe TRBD1 (5 bases). The germline V gene encodes CDR1 SGHDN and CDR2 FVKESK. The CDR3 is 15 amino acids. V gave up 8 bases and J gave up 1 base, with 17 bases separating them. CDR3 loop: CASHMSGRGNTEAFF. As DNA, the CDR3 is TGTGCCAGCCACATGTCAGGGCGGGGGAACACTGAAGCTTTCTTT.

The sample holds one count of this clone. The chain uses TRBV6-5 and TRBJ2-3; D uncertain. The CDR3 sequence is 14 residues long. Germline V gene data show CDR1 as MNHEY and CDR2 as SVGAGI. Trimming stripped 11 bases from V and 2 bases from J, with 17 bases between. The CDR3, as DNA: TGTGCCGCAAGTCCCTTTGGCCTCACAGATACGCAGTATTTT. Residues: CAASPFGLTDTQYF.

The chain recombines TRBV14 with TRBJ2-1, with TRBD2 matching over 11 bases. Trimming took 0 bases from V and 6 from J; bases not matched to a gene: 1. There are 15 residues in the CDR3. Germline assignment: CDR1 SGHDN and CDR2 FVKESK. For the CDR3, the DNA is TGTGCCAGCAGCCAAGAACTAGCGGGGGTCAATGAGCAGTTCTTC. Amino acids: CASSQELAGVNEQFF.

The V and J genes are TRBV9 and TRBJ1-2; 7 nucleotides match TRBD1. Germline V gives CDR1 SGDLS, CDR2 YYNGEE. V gave up 3 bases and J gave up 7 bases; unmatched junction bases: 6. The length of the CDR3 is 13 residues. This CDR3 is CASSARDSFGYTF. DNA for the CDR3: TGTGCCAGCAGCGCCCGGGACAGTTTTGGCTACACCTTC.